The subject of this entry is one T cell receptor beta chain. The junction does not match germline at one end; this may be a read error. This sample is drawn from a study of Ad26.COV2.S vaccination and SARS-CoV-2 variants. The treatment here: 19 received Ad26.COV2.S at low or high dose, single or two shots; 5 received placebo; per-sample allocation not given. The study sampled participants on day 63 after the first vaccine or placebo injection. The shot given was an Ad26 vector that makes Wuhan-strain SARS-CoV-2 spike. Sequencing was performed with immunoSEQ multiplex PCR; in TCRdb, only in-frame clones are kept and a portion is missing. In the table there are 300,000 to 400,000 clones, around nine tenths of which are singletons. The receptor was isolated from a person between 18 and 65 years old who received the Ad26.COV2.S COVID-19 vaccine or a placebo. Material: peripheral blood, obtained in a trial of Ad26.COV2.S vaccine versus placebo.

The CDR3: CASSLDQGTEAFF. The CDR3 coding sequence is TGTGCTAGCAGCTTAGACCAGGGGACTGAAGCTTTCTTT. V is TRBV7-7 and J is TRBJ1-1, with TRBD1 as a possible D gene (6 bases). This CDR3 is built from 13 residues. Germline values: CDR1 SSHAT, CDR2 FNYEAQ (reference sequence).